The source of this TCR beta chain is a study of Graves' ophthalmopathy and Graves' hyperthyroidism. Study background: Samples of peripheral blood were obtained at initial diagnosis, prior to treatment of any kind. Study outcomes and limitations: Most clonotypes expanded in thyroid above 0.001 frequency were present in blood too.

This clonotype has at least ten counts. Its antigen remains unknown. No ophthalmopathy within 18 months of follow-up signified stable hyperthyroidism. Amplification from RNA transcripts yielded the TCR beta CDR3 regions. RT-PCR with HTBI primers came first, then second-round multiplex PCR. TCRdb reprocessed the multiplex PCR reads via MiXCR and lists one record per CDR3 protein. This sample has roughly 610,000 distinct CDR3 sequences; about a fifth occur once, and the top ten carry around 6.9%. V lost 1 base and J 0 bases, leaving 9 bases between the germline ends. Germline CDR1 is SGHAT and CDR2 is FQNNGV. The CDR3 runs 15 residues.

This TCR was sampled from a woman younger than 30 with stable Graves' hyperthyroidism. Some clones in this sample may be carry-over from other donors' samples. The J gene is TRBJ2-5, the V gene TRBV11-2; D not certain. The material sequenced was peripheral blood. For the CDR3, the DNA is TGTGCCAGCAGCTTAGTTATAGGGTACCAAGAGACCCAGTACTTC. Translated: CASSLVIGYQETQYF.